One sample yielded the 30 T cell receptor beta chains listed below, sequenced in a study of blood T cell repertoires in COVID-19. The method was immunoSEQ multiplex PCR; TCRdb's version includes in-frame clones alone and lacks a portion of them. Of approximately 280,000 clones in the sample, approximately 83% were seen once. Material for sequencing was peripheral blood. The origin of the receptors is a woman in her 70s with acute or convalescent COVID-19.

J is TRBJ1-6 and V is TRBV11-2, with 7 nucleotides matching TRBD1. The CDR3 covers 14 residues. The V and J ends lost 2 bases and 14 bases, in that order; junction bases with no gene match: 9. Germline V gene sequence: CDR1 SGHAT, CDR2 FQNNGV. CDR3 bases: TGTGCCAGCAGCTTAAACAGGGGCCAAGGGACCCTCCACTTT. The encoded protein is CASSLNRGQGTLHF.

The V call is TRBV7-2, the J call TRBJ1-2; 9 bases align to TRBD1. V gave up 3 bases and J gave up 8 bases; unmatched junction bases: 7. CDR1 and CDR2 (germline): SGHTA, FQGNSA. The CDR3 sequence is 14 residues long. Written as DNA, the CDR3 is TGTGCCAGCAGCTTCCAACAGGGGGCCATCGGCTACACCTTC. Translated, it gives CASSFQQGAIGYTF.

This chain uses TRBV5-1 with TRBJ1-1; 7 bases agree with TRBD1. Germline CDR1 reads SGHRS; CDR2 reads YFSETQ. V was pared by 0 bases and J by 2 bases, with 4 bases of the junction left unmatched. CDR3 length equals 15 residues. The CDR3 loop reads CASSLGGTANTEAFF. Written as DNA, the CDR3 is TGCGCCAGCAGCTTGGGAGGGACAGCTAACACTGAAGCTTTCTTT.

The chain couples TRBV30 to TRBJ2-3, with 7 bases matching TRBD2. The V segment lost 3 bases and the J segment 0 bases; nucleotides outside the gene matches: 6. The V gene's germline CDR1 is GTSNPN and CDR2 SVGIG (reference sequence). The CDR3 has 15 residues. The CDR3 DNA reads as TGTGCCTGGAGCCACGGGGGGTCGAGCACAGATACGCAGTATTTT. Its protein product is CAWSHGGSSTDTQYF.

This clone was picked up one time. The chain uses TRBV10-2 and TRBJ2-7; TRBD1 might be the D (6 bases). Trimming removed 4 bases at V and 5 bases at J, with 18 bases between. CDR3 length: 15 amino acids. In germline, CDR1 is WSHSY, CDR2 SAAADI. The CDR3 DNA reads TGCGCCAGCAGTGGTAGGACAGCAGCCGGGGACGAGCAGTACTTC. Its translation: CASSGRTAAGDEQYF.

The gene calls are TRBV5-4 and TRBJ2-1; 12 bases map to TRBD2. The V gene end was trimmed by 3 bases and the J gene end by 7 bases; junction bases not matched to a gene: 2. Per the germline V gene, CDR1 is SGHNT and CDR2 is YYREEE (reference sequence). This CDR3 spans 14 amino acids. CDR3 region: CASSSGTSGNEQFF. CDR3 coding DNA: TGTGCCAGCAGCTCCGGGACTAGCGGGAATGAGCAGTTCTTC.

The table lists this clone with a few counts. Other DNA sequences within the sample encode an identical CDR3. The chain is built from TRBV5-1 and TRBJ2-3; 8 nucleotides match TRBD1. CDR3 length equals 15 residues. After removal of 0 bases from V and 0 bases from J, the junction contained 0 bases not matched to a gene. CDR1 and CDR2 (germline): SGHRS, YFSETQ. The CDR3 loop is CASSLGQGSTDTQYF. CDR3 in DNA: TGCGCCAGCAGCTTGGGACAGGGGAGCACAGATACGCAGTATTTT.

The chain has TRBV4-2 and TRBJ2-7; TRBD2 agrees at 7 bases. The CDR3 has 17 amino acids. Trimming removed 1 base from V and 3 bases from J; junction bases left unmatched: 12. From germline, CDR1 is LGHNA and CDR2 YNFKEQ. This chain's CDR3 is CASSQAGTGGVYYEQYF. The CDR3 DNA reads TGTGCCAGCAGCCAAGCCGGGACTGGGGGGGTTTACTACGAGCAGTACTTC.

The rearrangement joins TRBV5-4 to TRBJ2-1; D ambiguous. CDR3 length: 15 amino acids. The germline V gene has CDR1 SGHNT and CDR2 YYREEE (reference sequence). Between the trimmed V and J ends, which lost 1 base and 5 bases, there was a span of 13 bases. CDR3 coding DNA: TGTGCCAGCAGCTTGTATAGCTGGTATCACAATGAGCAGTTCTTC. It translates to CASSLYSWYHNEQFF.

This rearrangement joins TRBV7-9 to TRBJ2-1; maybe TRBD2 (6 bases). Deletions cut 2 bases from V and 3 bases from J, with 11 bases between. In germline, CDR1 is SEHNR, CDR2 FQNEAQ (reference sequence). The CDR3 runs to 15 residues. The CDR3 coding sequence is TGTGCCAGCAGCTTAATCGGGACTCTCTACAATGAGCAGTTCTTC. It translates to CASSLIGTLYNEQFF. Using reference TRBV7-9 and TRBJ2-1 for the parts outside the CDR3, the full variable domain is DTGVSQNPRHKITKRGQNVTFRCDPISEHNRLYWYRQTLGQGPEFLTYFQNEAQLEKSRLLSDRFSAERPKGSFSTLEIQRTEQGDSAMYLCASSLIGTLYNEQFFGPGTRLTVL.

The chain joins TRBV27 to TRBJ1-2; 7 bases fit TRBD1. The CDR3 consists of 13 residues. Germline CDR1 reads MNHEY; CDR2 reads SMNVEV (reference sequence). Losses at the gene ends were 3 bases for V and 8 bases for J; bases not matched to a gene: 6. Here the CDR3 DNA reads TGTGCCAGCAGTTTGAAAGGGGGCCGGGGCTACACCTTC. Encoded protein: CASSLKGGRGYTF.

This chain uses TRBV7-8 with TRBJ2-5; possible D gene TRBD1, 5 bases. The germline V and J ends were trimmed by 5 bases and 1 base, with 11 bases remaining between them. The CDR3 extends over 14 amino acids. CDR1 is SGHVS, CDR2 FQNEAQ, per germline. The CDR3 bases are TGTGCCAGCAGCCGCCGGCAGGGCCAAGAGACCCAGTACTTC. Its translation: CASSRRQGQETQYF.

This chain connects TRBV4-1 to TRBJ2-3; 13 bases map to TRBD2. The CDR3 is made up of 16 amino acids. The V and J ends lost 4 bases and 3 bases, in that order; junction bases with no gene match: 4. The germline V gene encodes CDR1 MGHRA and CDR2 YSYEKL. The CDR3 is CASSPGTSGVTDTQYF. The DNA of the CDR3 is TGCGCCAGCAGCCCCGGGACTAGCGGGGTGACAGATACGCAGTATTTT.

The V and J genes are TRBV6-5 and TRBJ2-1, with TRBD1 as a possible D gene (5 bases). V was trimmed by 0 bases and J by 4 bases, leaving 13 bases between them. Germline V lookup: CDR1 MNHEY, CDR2 SVGAGI. The CDR3 spans 16 residues. Here the CDR3 DNA reads TGTGCCAGCAGTTACTCGACGAGACAGAAATACAATGAGCAGTTCTTC. Residues: CASSYSTRQKYNEQFF.

V usage is TRBV6-1 and J usage is TRBJ2-5; 14 nucleotides match TRBD2. The CDR3 has 17 residues. V was clipped by 7 bases and J by 5 bases; unmatched bases: 12. Germline-derived CDR1 and CDR2 are MNHNS and SASEGT. CDR3 loop: CASNKAGLAGDGETQYF. The CDR3 DNA sequence: TGTGCCAGCAATAAAGCGGGACTAGCGGGGGACGGGGAGACCCAGTACTTC.

The count of this clone is one. The chain recombines TRBV14 with TRBJ1-2; D call uncertain. The germline V gene encodes CDR1 SGHDN and CDR2 FVKESK. Between the trimmed V and J ends, which lost 4 bases and 4 bases, there was a span of 10 bases. CDR3 size: 13 residues. CDR3 sequence reads: CASSPVPAYGYTF. CDR3 nucleotides: TGTGCCAGCAGCCCAGTACCTGCCTATGGCTACACCTTC.

CDR3 sequence (DNA): TGTGCCAGCTCACCAGCGACTCCCGGAGTGGTAGGGGAGCTGTTTTTT. Amino acids: CASSPATPGVVGELFF. The chain links TRBV18 to TRBJ2-2; D call uncertain. The CDR3 is 16 amino acids. V shed 2 bases and J shed 8 bases, with 18 bases lying between them. Germline lookup yields CDR1 KGHSH and CDR2 LQKENI.

The V gene is TRBV4-2, the J gene TRBJ1-4; D unclear. This CDR3 has 13 residues. Trimming cost V 2 bases and J 8 bases, with 9 bases left between them. Per germline, CDR1 LGHNA and CDR2 YNFKEQ. In nucleotides, the CDR3 is TGTGCCAGCAGCCAACCGGAGGACGAAAAACTGTTTTTT. It codes for CASSQPEDEKLFF.

V and J are TRBV14 and TRBJ1-2; no definite D call. V lost 6 bases to trimming and J lost 6 bases, with 11 bases between them. The CDR3 extends over 12 amino acids. Germline lookup yields CDR1 SGHDN and CDR2 FVKESK. The CDR3 DNA reads TGTGCCAGCAGGGTTTCCACTGATGGCTACACCTTC. It specifies CASRVSTDGYTF.

This chain joins TRBV19 and TRBJ1-2; D not resolved. The V gene lost 6 bases and the J gene lost 8 bases, with 10 bases spanning the gap. Germline lookup yields CDR1 LNHDA and CDR2 SQIVND (reference sequence). The CDR3 totals 11 residues. The CDR3 region is CASRREDGYTF. In nucleotides, the CDR3 is TGTGCCAGTAGACGGGAGGACGGCTACACCTTC. Based on the CDR3 plus reference TRBV19 and TRBJ1-2, the full variable domain is DGGITQSPKYLFRKEGQNVTLSCEQNLNHDAMYWYRQDPGQGLRLIYYSQIVNDFQKGDIAEGYSVSREKKESFPLTVTSAQKNPTAFYLCASRREDGYTFGSGTRLTVV.

This CDR3 is CASSLAWGGGGEAFF. The CDR3 nucleotides are TGCGCCAGCAGCTTGGCGTGGGGGGGAGGCGGTGAAGCTTTCTTT. The rearrangement uses TRBV5-1 and TRBJ1-1; TRBD1 might be the D (5 bases). Germline V gene lookup returns CDR1 SGHRS and CDR2 YFSETQ. V gave up 0 bases and J gave up 7 bases, with 16 bases separating them. This CDR3 comprises 15 residues.

This chain connects TRBV21-1 to TRBJ1-1; no check of the table's D call, TRBD1, against the DNA was made. TRBV21-1 is assigned pseudogene status. The CDR3 sequence is 16 residues long. CDR3 in amino acids: CASRRDRRRMNTEAFF. The CDR3 nucleotides are TGTGCCAGCAGAAGGGACAGGCGGAGGATGAACACTGAAGCTTTCTTT.

Only one count was recorded for this clone. The rearrangement joins TRBV18 to TRBJ2-1; 7 bases line up with TRBD1. Germline V lookup: CDR1 KGHSH, CDR2 LQKENI. The CDR3 has 16 amino acids. V was pared by 3 bases and J by 3 bases, with 8 bases of the junction left unmatched. The CDR3 bases are TGTGCCAGCTCACCGATGGGGACAGTGGGCTACAATGAGCAGTTCTTC. Its protein is CASSPMGTVGYNEQFF.

The rearrangement joins TRBV18 to TRBJ1-6, with 9 bases aligning to TRBD1. The CDR3 runs 16 residues. Germline loops: CDR1 KGHSH, CDR2 LQKENI. V lost 6 bases and J lost 6; bases outside the gene matches: 9. The CDR3: CASSLQGQGSNSPLHF. The CDR3 nucleotides read TGTGCCAGCTCCCTCCAGGGACAGGGTTCTAATTCACCCCTCCACTTT.

The chain employs TRBV6-5 and TRBJ2-7; 7 nucleotides line up with TRBD1. Germline values: CDR1 MNHEY, CDR2 SVGAGI. The CDR3 totals 15 residues. After removal of 6 bases from V and 0 bases from J, the junction contained 8 bases not matched to a gene. CDR3 protein: CASRPMTGSSYEQYF. The DNA for the CDR3 is TGTGCCAGCAGACCAATGACAGGGAGCTCCTACGAGCAGTACTTC.

The chain couples TRBV9 to TRBJ2-7, with 8 positions matching TRBD1. CDR1 SGDLS and CDR2 YYNGEE come from the germline V gene. The CDR3 is 14 amino acids. The V gene end was trimmed by 0 bases and the J gene end by 5 bases; junction bases not matched to a gene: 4. The CDR3 reads CASSVGQGPHEQYF. The CDR3 coding sequence is TGTGCCAGCAGCGTAGGACAGGGGCCCCACGAGCAGTACTTC. The whole variable domain, filled in from reference TRBV9 and TRBJ2-7, reads DSGVTQTPKHLITATGQRVTLRCSPRSGDLSVYWYQQSLDQGLQFLIQYYNGEERAKGNILERFSAQQFPDLHSELNLSSLELGDSALYFCASSVGQGPHEQYFGPGTRLTVT.

The chain recombines TRBV6-1 with TRBJ2-5; TRBD2 matches at 13 bases. The length of the CDR3 is 19 residues. J was trimmed by 2 bases and V by 0 bases; bases with no gene match: 9. Germline CDR1 MNHNS, CDR2 SASEGT. In DNA form, the CDR3 reads TGTGCCAGCAGTGAAGCGAGGAGACTAGCGGGGGGTCGACAAGAGACCCAGTACTTC. This gives the protein CASSEARRLAGGRQETQYF.

The chain recombines TRBV18 with TRBJ1-2, with a weak D call TRBD1 (6 bases). Germline CDR1 KGHSH, CDR2 LQKENI. This CDR3 is 15 amino acids long. The ends were cut back, 5 bases at V and 2 bases at J, with 15 bases in the middle. CDR3 coding DNA: TGTGCCAGCTCAGCCTCTTCGGGACAAAACTATGGCTACACCTTC. It specifies CASSASSGQNYGYTF. Using reference TRBV18 and TRBJ1-2 for the parts outside the CDR3, the full variable domain is NAGVMQNPRHLVRRRGQEARLRCSPMKGHSHVYWYRQLPEEGLKFMVYLQKENIIDESGMPKERFSAEFPKEGPSILRIQQVVRGDSAAYFCASSASSGQNYGYTFGSGTRLTVV.

This chain joins TRBV25-1 and TRBJ2-1, with D tentatively TRBD2 (5 bases). The germline CDR1 and CDR2 sequences are MGHDK and SYGVNS. The V end was cut by 8 bases, the J end by 0 bases, with 20 bases between. The CDR3 is made up of 17 amino acids. The CDR3, as DNA: TGTGCCAGCCGTCCTTCACCCGGGGTTAGCTCCTACAATGAGCAGTTCTTC. This gives the protein CASRPSPGVSSYNEQFF.

The sample holds one count of this clone. CDR3 sequence reads: CASSSTWNEQYF. The CDR3 DNA is TGCGCCAGCAGCTCGACATGGAACGAGCAGTACTTC. J is TRBJ2-7 and V is TRBV5-1, with D hard to call. The CDR3 totals 12 residues. V lost 3 bases to trimming and J lost 5 bases, with 9 bases between them. Germline CDR1 SGHRS, CDR2 YFSETQ.